A selection of T cell receptor beta chains follows, all from one sample in a study of vaccination and CD4 T cells after COVID-19. In TCRdb, the PCR reads were re-called with MiXCR into one record per CDR3 protein. The sample holds about 8,800 distinct CDR3 sequences, nearly 50% seen once. Antigen specificity for these receptors is unknown. The specimen was CD4+ T cells from blood, cultured in vitro. The receptors were sampled from a human donor who had recovered from COVID-19. The CDR3 runs from the conserved cysteine through the conserved F or W. A clone size is listed for some rows: how often the clone was seen (once, few, many), or a class if it is expanded.

CDR3aa: CSARDGRGADTQYF; v_gene: TRBV20-1; abundance: NA; len: 14; j_gene: TRBJ2-3
CDR3aa: CASSQLPAGGTNTGELFF; v_gene: TRBV4-3; abundance: NA; len: 18; j_gene: TRBJ2-2
CDR3aa: CAIRRDRNTEAFF; v_gene: TRBV10-3; abundance: NA; len: 13; j_gene: TRBJ1-1
CDR3aa: CASAYRQSSYNSPLHF; v_gene: TRBV12-3/TRBV12-4; abundance: NA; len: 16; j_gene: TRBJ1-6
CDR3aa: CASSEGTVLDQPQHF; v_gene: TRBV2; abundance: few; len: 15; j_gene: TRBJ1-5
CDR3aa: CAISESAASSYNEQFF; v_gene: TRBV10-3; abundance: NA; len: 16; j_gene: TRBJ2-1
CDR3aa: CAWSVWGGNTEAFF; v_gene: TRBV30; abundance: NA; len: 14; j_gene: TRBJ1-1
CDR3aa: CASSIGSGGRTGELFF; v_gene: TRBV7-2; abundance: NA; len: 16; j_gene: TRBJ2-2
CDR3aa: CASRPMGAGITDTQYF; v_gene: TRBV27; abundance: few; len: 16; j_gene: TRBJ2-3
CDR3aa: CASRAAGNWKQPQHF; v_gene: TRBV6-1; abundance: NA; len: 15; j_gene: TRBJ1-5
CDR3aa: CSARDLRTVDQPQHF; v_gene: TRBV20-1; abundance: medium-sized; len: 15; j_gene: TRBJ1-5
CDR3aa: CASSQVGTDYEQYF; v_gene: TRBV4-2; abundance: NA; len: 14; j_gene: TRBJ2-7
CDR3aa: CASRTGPNTEAFF; v_gene: TRBV6-1; abundance: NA; len: 13; j_gene: TRBJ1-1
CDR3aa: CASSLNLASGRSSTDTQYF; v_gene: TRBV5-4; abundance: once; len: 19; j_gene: TRBJ2-3
CDR3aa: CASSLAGANQPQHF; v_gene: TRBV7-2; abundance: few; len: 14; j_gene: TRBJ1-5
CDR3aa: CASSGLDRVALF; v_gene: TRBV19; abundance: NA; len: 12; j_gene: TRBJ1-2
CDR3aa: CSARDKGVHSPLHF; v_gene: TRBV20-1; abundance: few; len: 14; j_gene: TRBJ1-6
CDR3aa: CASSLGSAWNTGELFF; v_gene: TRBV11-2; abundance: few; len: 16; j_gene: TRBJ2-2
CDR3aa: CASGLVYGGSSQSYGYTF; v_gene: TRBV12-5; abundance: NA; len: 18; j_gene: TRBJ1-2
CDR3aa: CSARDERQRVRKGYTF; v_gene: TRBV20-1; abundance: NA; len: 16; j_gene: TRBJ1-2
CDR3aa: CASSRQGTGELFF; v_gene: TRBV7-3; abundance: NA; len: 13; j_gene: TRBJ2-2
CDR3aa: CASSRVQVEQYF; v_gene: TRBV7-2; abundance: few; len: 12; j_gene: TRBJ2-7
CDR3aa: CASSAGSGNTIYF; v_gene: TRBV2; abundance: NA; len: 13; j_gene: TRBJ1-3
CDR3aa: CASSEGVRGGEQYF; v_gene: TRBV27; abundance: few; len: 14; j_gene: TRBJ2-7
CDR3aa: CSARVQSGGEKLFF; v_gene: TRBV20-1; abundance: NA; len: 14; j_gene: TRBJ1-4
CDR3aa: CSASLGSSTDTQYF; v_gene: TRBV20-1; abundance: few; len: 14; j_gene: TRBJ2-3
CDR3aa: CASTSATDTQYF; v_gene: TRBV12-3/TRBV12-4; abundance: NA; len: 12; j_gene: TRBJ2-3
CDR3aa: CASSGSFRTVPYEQYF; v_gene: TRBV6-1; abundance: few; len: 16; j_gene: TRBJ2-7
CDR3aa: CATSRDVGAHQPQHF; v_gene: TRBV15; abundance: medium-sized; len: 15; j_gene: TRBJ1-5
CDR3aa: CASSLTRGPGGYTF; v_gene: TRBV11-2; abundance: NA; len: 14; j_gene: TRBJ1-2
CDR3aa: CASSMGRVSSTDTQYF; v_gene: TRBV19; abundance: NA; len: 16; j_gene: TRBJ2-3
CDR3aa: CASSLYGQGASGELFF; v_gene: TRBV27; abundance: NA; len: 16; j_gene: TRBJ2-2
CDR3aa: CASSSPRGGDSNQPQHF; v_gene: TRBV6-5; abundance: few; len: 17; j_gene: TRBJ1-5
CDR3aa: CSATIPSGNNEQYF; v_gene: TRBV20-1; abundance: NA; len: 14; j_gene: TRBJ2-7
CDR3aa: CASRQGRVGNEQFF; v_gene: TRBV7-2; abundance: NA; len: 14; j_gene: TRBJ2-1
CDR3aa: CATSDGQGFADTQYF; v_gene: TRBV24-1; abundance: large; len: 15; j_gene: TRBJ2-3
CDR3aa: CASSITRNPSHEQFF; v_gene: TRBV7-2; abundance: NA; len: 15; j_gene: TRBJ2-1
CDR3aa: CASSQFAQGTEAFF; v_gene: TRBV14; abundance: once; len: 14; j_gene: TRBJ1-1
CDR3aa: CSARGGGLETQYF; v_gene: TRBV20-1; abundance: NA; len: 13; j_gene: TRBJ2-5
CDR3aa: CASTESLGLYNSPLHF; v_gene: TRBV6-1; abundance: NA; len: 16; j_gene: TRBJ1-6
CDR3aa: CASSLESNQPQHF; v_gene: TRBV7-2; abundance: NA; len: 13; j_gene: TRBJ1-5
CDR3aa: CASSRTSGTDTQYF; v_gene: TRBV7-2; abundance: NA; len: 14; j_gene: TRBJ2-3
CDR3aa: CASSIGTSAGELFF; v_gene: TRBV19; abundance: NA; len: 14; j_gene: TRBJ2-2
CDR3aa: CASRPWGREHLNYGYTF; v_gene: TRBV6-1; abundance: NA; len: 17; j_gene: TRBJ1-2
CDR3aa: CASSAPLSGRMETQYF; v_gene: TRBV2; abundance: NA; len: 16; j_gene: TRBJ2-5
CDR3aa: CSAPEVSGSETQYF; v_gene: TRBV20-1; abundance: NA; len: 14; j_gene: TRBJ2-5
CDR3aa: CASRSIGLYTEAFF; v_gene: TRBV27; abundance: few; len: 14; j_gene: TRBJ1-1
CDR3aa: CAIRSGTASYNEQFF; v_gene: TRBV10-3; abundance: NA; len: 15; j_gene: TRBJ2-1
CDR3aa: CASSHNQGQTNTEAFF; v_gene: TRBV7-9; abundance: few; len: 16; j_gene: TRBJ1-1
CDR3aa: CASKPGQGLGYTF; v_gene: TRBV19; abundance: NA; len: 13; j_gene: TRBJ1-2
CDR3aa: CASSETSGQGGLNTEAFF; v_gene: TRBV18; abundance: NA; len: 18; j_gene: TRBJ1-1
CDR3aa: CSARKTGENQPQHF; v_gene: TRBV20-1; abundance: few; len: 14; j_gene: TRBJ1-5
CDR3aa: CASSPSVEVGYTF; v_gene: TRBV7-9; abundance: medium-sized; len: 13; j_gene: TRBJ1-2